This TCR beta chain originates from a study of shared clonotypes between healthy human individuals (dated by TCRdb to 2020 to 2021). Notes on the research overall: A couple of women and a few men aged 18 to 49 years were included in the cohort. To increase sequencing depth and limit assay-specific biases, TCR repertoire library preparation and sequencing were carried out by different laboratories using diverse techniques. For each donor, CD4 naive and CD4 memory were each given three plates, CD8 naive was given two plates, and CD8 memory was given one plate. Each donor's leukapheresis produced roughly between roughly 0.94 and 9.5 billion PBMCs. Blood TCR repertoires of roughly five healthy adults were deeply sequenced to estimate repertoire size and the extent of clonotype sharing between individuals. Broad study findings and their caveats: Sampling was restricted to blood, and TCR repertoires in tissues likely differ from the TCR repertoires found in blood. Compared with non-shared clonotypes, the clonotypes found in all four sorted-subset donors had higher generation probabilities. Rarefaction of sorted-subset datasets indicated incomplete sequencing despite the large sequencing depth. Across several donors, approximately 5% of naive CD4, roughly 3.5% of naive CD8, 2% to 2.5% of memory CD4, and about 0.4% of memory CD8 clonotypes were shared. Pairwise subsampling led to the expectation that sequencing depth would affect the degree of clonotype sharing among donors. The small number of donors limited the genetic and exposure-history diversity represented. Estimated clonotype richness was generally larger for naive than for memory subsets.

Using the deep immunoSEQ assay, TCR CDR3 regions were amplified from genomic DNA by multiplex PCR. Extracted genomic DNA from each cell subset was spread evenly across all wells of several immunoSEQ 96-well plates, with each plate serving as a replicate. For sorted subsets, each replicate PCR was loaded with around 200 ng genomic DNA, equivalent to 30,000 or so T cell genomes. The purified libraries were quantified using a Qubit 3.0 fluorometer, sized with a Bioanalyzer 2100, and then quantified again using the KAPA Library Quantification kit. Every immunoSEQ 96-well plate was sequenced on a dedicated single-read 150-cycle Illumina NextSeq 550 flow cell. The study's own analysis went as follows. Because the immunoSEQ output held only junctional sequences and lacked quality scores, the filtering could not match the filtering applied to full-length reads. To assign V/J genes and CDR3, sequences were annotated using PyIR, a Python wrapper for IgBLAST v1.9, with IMGT germline references. Reads were removed for weak V/J assignments (E-value above 1e-6), missing CDR3, stop codons, out-of-frame junctions, or ambiguous translated residues. V3J clonotypes were defined as sequences sharing the same inferred V gene, J gene, and CDR3 amino acid sequence. The percentage overlap between two repertoires was calculated by dividing the number of shared unique clonotypes by the size of the smaller repertoire. Three approaches were used to assess repertoire richness: RTK rarefaction, the Chao1 estimator, and Recon v2.1 estimates of unobserved clonotypes. Generation probabilities were computed with OLGA for all TCRbeta clonotypes obtained by the gDNA method from four donors. TCRdb took this table from immuneACCESS and kept in-frame rearrangements with V and J called. Such tables lack part of the clones; where checked against another copy, unresolved V genes explain under half of the gap, and the rest is unexplained. Clonal size and the V and J genes are those of that table, whereas D and trimming came from the DNA. Here the sample has around 2,000,000 clones; about 95% occur a single time. The top ten clonotypes cover 1% to 1.5% of the sample.

CD8 naive samples were CD45RO-negative cells positively selected for CCR7, giving a CD45RA+CCR7+ population that excluded TemRA cells. The donors were healthy, HIV-negative adults who had no recently reported acute infections or vaccinations. All donors were Caucasian adults living in Nashville, Tennessee, USA. After blood collection by leukapheresis, PBMCs were isolated using Ficoll-Histopaque density gradient centrifugation and then cryopreserved in the vapor phase of liquid nitrogen. Purity and quantity of every magnetically sorted T cell population were checked by analytical flow cytometry. From each sorted fraction, genomic DNA was isolated and quantified by UV absorbance on a Nanodrop 2000c. V gives up 4 bases and J gives up 5 bases, and the segment between their germline ends measures 6 bases. The CDR3 goes from the cysteine to the phenylalanine over 11 residues. The CDR3 DNA has 33 bases and is translated from base 1. As encoded in the germline V gene (reference sequence), CDR1 is SGHNT while CDR2 is YYREEE.

Comments on this clone: Its cognate antigen has yet to be identified. Base qualities were left out, and no much larger clone turns up one base away.

The receptor chain draws on TRBV5-4 and TRBJ1-2, with no confident D gene call. This sequence was found in a man aged 18-30 years in good health. Sequencing used naive CD8+ T cells sorted from blood. In the paper's terms, the cell subset or site label means: CD45RA+CCR7+. The CDR3 loop reads CASSDAYGYTF. The bases read TGTGCCAGCAGCGACGCTTATGGCTACACCTTC.